The T cell receptor (beta chain) described here comes from a study of regulatory T cells in long-lasting Graves disease. Time point: persistent/refractory GD, antithyroid drugs over 5 years with positive TRAb. Extracted RNA from PBMCs served as the source of the TCR library. This clonotype has more than one count but fewer than ten. Lacking the conserved final phenylalanine or tryptophan, this CDR3 likely reflects a read error. Arm-PCR of CDR3 regions with iRepertoire HTBI primers generated TCR beta libraries. TCRdb re-derived calls from the multiplex PCR reads in MiXCR, one entry per CDR3 protein. This table has 350,000 to 500,000 distinct CDR3 sequences, 21% appearing once. The sample here was peripheral blood mononuclear cells (PBMCs), taken when the disease was refractory, from a patient treated with antithyroid drugs. This sequence originates from a female donor with Graves disease.

The CDR3 sequence: CASSLGRPYEQYL. DNA for the CDR3: TGTGCCAGCAGTTTGGGCAGGCCCTACGAGCAGTACCTC. The chain employs TRBV27 and TRBJ2-7; no firm D call. Germline lookup yields CDR1 MNHEY and CDR2 SMNVEV (reference sequence). The CDR3 extends over 13 amino acids. The germline V and J ends were trimmed by 3 bases and 2 bases, with 8 bases remaining between them.